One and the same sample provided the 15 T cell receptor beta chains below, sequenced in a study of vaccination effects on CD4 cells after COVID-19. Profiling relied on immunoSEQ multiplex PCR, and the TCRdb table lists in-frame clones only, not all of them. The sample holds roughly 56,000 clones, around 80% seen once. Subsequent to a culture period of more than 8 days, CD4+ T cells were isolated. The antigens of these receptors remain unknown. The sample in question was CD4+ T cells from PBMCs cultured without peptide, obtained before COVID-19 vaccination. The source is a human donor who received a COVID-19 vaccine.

The CDR3 loop is CASRSGQGIETQYF. DNA of the CDR3: TGTGCCAGCAGATCGGGACAGGGAATAGAGACCCAGTACTTC. The chain joins TRBV7-2 to TRBJ2-5, with 9 bases lining up with TRBD1. The CDR3 extends over 14 amino acids. J lost 4 bases, V lost 6 bases, and 6 bases had no gene match. In germline, CDR1 is SGHTA, CDR2 FQGNSA. Together with reference TRBV7-2 and TRBJ2-5, the CDR3 gives the full variable domain: GAGVSQSPSNKVTEKGKDVELRCDPISGHTALYWYRQSLGQGLEFLIYFQGNSAPDKSGLPSDRFSAERTGGSVSTLTIQRTQQEDSAVYLCASRSGQGIETQYFGPGTRLLVL.

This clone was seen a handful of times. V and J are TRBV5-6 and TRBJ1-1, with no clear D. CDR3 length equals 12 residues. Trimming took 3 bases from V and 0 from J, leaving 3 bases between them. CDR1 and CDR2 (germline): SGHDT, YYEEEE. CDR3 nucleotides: TGTGCCAGCAGCTACTTGAACACTGAAGCTTTCTTT. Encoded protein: CASSYLNTEAFF. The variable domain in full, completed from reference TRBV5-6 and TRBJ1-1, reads DAGVTQSPTHLIKTRGQQVTLRCSPKSGHDTVSWYQQALGQGPQFIFQYYEEEERQRGNFPDRFSGHQFPNYSSELNVNALLLGDSALYLCASSYLNTEAFFGQGTRLTVV.

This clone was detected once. CDR3 sequence: CASSIEMDSYQPQHF. CDR3 bases: TGTGCCAGTAGTATAGAGATGGACAGCTATCAGCCCCAGCATTTT. V usage is TRBV19 and J usage is TRBJ1-5; possible D gene TRBD1, 6 bases. This CDR3 comprises 15 residues. Trimming left V 0 bases short and J 5 bases short, with 11 bases between. Germline V gene sequence: CDR1 LNHDA, CDR2 SQIVND (reference sequence).

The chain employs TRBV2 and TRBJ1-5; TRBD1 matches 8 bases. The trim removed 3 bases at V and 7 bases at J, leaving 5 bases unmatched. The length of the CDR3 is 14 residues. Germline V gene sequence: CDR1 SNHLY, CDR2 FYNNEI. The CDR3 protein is CASSDTGGRQPQHF. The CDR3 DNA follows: TGTGCCAGCAGTGATACAGGGGGACGGCAGCCCCAGCATTTT.

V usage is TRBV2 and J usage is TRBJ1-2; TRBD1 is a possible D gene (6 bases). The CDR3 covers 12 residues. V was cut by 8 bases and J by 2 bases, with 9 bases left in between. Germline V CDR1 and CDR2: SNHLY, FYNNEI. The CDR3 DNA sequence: TGTGCCAGCCGGGACAACAACTATGGCTACACCTTC. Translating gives CASRDNNYGYTF.

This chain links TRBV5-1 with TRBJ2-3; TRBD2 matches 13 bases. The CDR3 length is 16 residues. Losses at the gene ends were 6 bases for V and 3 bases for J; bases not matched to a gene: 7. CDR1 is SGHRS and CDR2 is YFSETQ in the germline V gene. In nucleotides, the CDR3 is TGCGCCAGCACGAGAGGGACTAGCGGGGTAACAGATACGCAGTATTTT. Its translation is CASTRGTSGVTDTQYF.

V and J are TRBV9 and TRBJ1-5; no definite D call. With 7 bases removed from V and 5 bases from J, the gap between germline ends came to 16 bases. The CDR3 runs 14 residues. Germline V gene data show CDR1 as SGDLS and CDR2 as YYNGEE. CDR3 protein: CASGKAALYQPQHF. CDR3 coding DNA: TGTGCCAGCGGAAAGGCGGCCTTATATCAGCCCCAGCATTTT.

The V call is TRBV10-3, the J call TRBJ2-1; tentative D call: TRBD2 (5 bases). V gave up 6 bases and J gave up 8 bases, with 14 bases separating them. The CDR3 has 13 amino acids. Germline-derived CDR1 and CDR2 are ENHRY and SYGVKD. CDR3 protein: CAIRRGPGDEQFF. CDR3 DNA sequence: TGTGCCATCAGGAGAGGGCCCGGAGATGAGCAGTTCTTC.

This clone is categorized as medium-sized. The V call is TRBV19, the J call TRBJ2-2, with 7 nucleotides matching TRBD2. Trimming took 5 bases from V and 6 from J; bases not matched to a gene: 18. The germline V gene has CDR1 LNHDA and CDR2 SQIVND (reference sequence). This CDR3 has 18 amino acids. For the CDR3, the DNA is TGTGCCAGTAGTCGGGAAATTCTGGGGAGGGCCGGGTCCGGGGAGCTGTTTTTT. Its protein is CASSREILGRAGSGELFF. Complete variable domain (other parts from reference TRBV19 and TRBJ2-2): DGGITQSPKYLFRKEGQNVTLSCEQNLNHDAMYWYRQDPGQGLRLIYYSQIVNDFQKGDIAEGYSVSREKKESFPLTVTSAQKNPTAFYLCASSREILGRAGSGELFFGEGSRLTVL.

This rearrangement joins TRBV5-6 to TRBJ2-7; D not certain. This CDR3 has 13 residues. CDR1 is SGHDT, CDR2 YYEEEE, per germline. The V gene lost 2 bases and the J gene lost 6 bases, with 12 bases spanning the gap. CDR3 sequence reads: CASSLGTSREQYV. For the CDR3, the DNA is TGTGCCAGCAGCTTAGGTACGTCCCGCGAGCAGTACGTC.

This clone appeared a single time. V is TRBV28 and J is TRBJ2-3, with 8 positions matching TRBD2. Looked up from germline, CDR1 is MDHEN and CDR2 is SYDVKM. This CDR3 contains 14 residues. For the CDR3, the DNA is TGTGGGACGGGGGGGCCGTCTAGCACAGATACGCAGTATTTT. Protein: CGTGGPSSTDTQYF. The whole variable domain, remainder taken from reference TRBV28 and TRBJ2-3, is DVKVTQSSRYLVKRTGEKVFLECVQDMDHENMFWYRQDPGLGLRLIYFSYDVKMKEKGDIPEGYSVSREKKERFSLILESASTNQTSMYLCGTGGPSSTDTQYFGPGTRLTVL.

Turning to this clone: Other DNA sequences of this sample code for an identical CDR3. This chain's CDR3 is CATSRDELETQYF. CDR3 nucleotide sequence: TGTGCCACCAGCAGAGATGAGCTAGAGACCCAGTACTTC. V and J are TRBV15 and TRBJ2-5; no definite D call. This CDR3 has 13 amino acids. Germline V lookup: CDR1 LNHNV, CDR2 YYDKDF (reference sequence). V was cut by 0 bases and J by 4 bases, with 6 bases left in between. The complete variable domain, with remaining parts taken from reference TRBV15 and TRBJ2-5, reads DAMVIQNPRYQVTQFGKPVTLSCSQTLNHNVMYWYQQKSSQAPKLLFHYYDKDFNNEADTPDNFQSRRPNTSFCFLDIRSPGLGDTAMYLCATSRDELETQYFGPGTRLLVL.

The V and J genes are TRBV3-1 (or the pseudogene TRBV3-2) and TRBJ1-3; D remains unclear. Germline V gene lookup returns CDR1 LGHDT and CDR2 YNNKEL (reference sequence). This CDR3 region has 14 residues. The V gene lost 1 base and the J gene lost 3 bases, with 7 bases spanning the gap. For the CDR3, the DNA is TGTGCCAGCAGCCAAGCCGGGGATGGAAACACCATATATTTT. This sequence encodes CASSQAGDGNTIYF.

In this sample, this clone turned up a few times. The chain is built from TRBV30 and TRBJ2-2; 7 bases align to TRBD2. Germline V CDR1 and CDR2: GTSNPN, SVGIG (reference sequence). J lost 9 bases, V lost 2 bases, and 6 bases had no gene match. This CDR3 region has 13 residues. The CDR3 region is CAWSRGLLRELFF. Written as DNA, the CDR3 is TGTGCCTGGAGTCGGGGACTACTGCGGGAGCTGTTTTTT.

The CDR3 coding sequence is TGTGCCAGCAGCGTGCCGGGACAGGGGAGGGGAGGCTACACCTTC. It translates to CASSVPGQGRGGYTF. J is TRBJ1-2 and V is TRBV7-2; TRBD1 matches 10 bases. After removal of 5 bases from V and 8 bases from J, the junction contained 11 bases not matched to a gene. CDR1 is SGHTA and CDR2 is FQGNSA in the germline V gene. The CDR3 spans 15 residues. Full variable domain (outside the CDR3, taken from reference TRBV7-2 and TRBJ1-2): GAGVSQSPSNKVTEKGKDVELRCDPISGHTALYWYRQSLGQGLEFLIYFQGNSAPDKSGLPSDRFSAERTGGSVSTLTIQRTQQEDSAVYLCASSVPGQGRGGYTFGSGTRLTVV.